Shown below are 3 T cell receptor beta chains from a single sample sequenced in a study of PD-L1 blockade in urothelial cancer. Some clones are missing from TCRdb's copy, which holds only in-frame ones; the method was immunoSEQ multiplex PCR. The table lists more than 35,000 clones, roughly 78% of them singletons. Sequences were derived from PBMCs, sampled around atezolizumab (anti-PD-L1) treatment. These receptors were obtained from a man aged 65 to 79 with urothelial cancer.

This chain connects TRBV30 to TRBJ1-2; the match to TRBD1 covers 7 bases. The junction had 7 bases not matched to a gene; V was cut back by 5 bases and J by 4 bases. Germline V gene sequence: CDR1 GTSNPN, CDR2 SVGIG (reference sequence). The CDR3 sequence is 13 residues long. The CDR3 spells CAWALGQSYGYTF. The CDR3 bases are TGTGCCTGGGCGCTGGGACAGTCCTATGGCTACACCTTC.

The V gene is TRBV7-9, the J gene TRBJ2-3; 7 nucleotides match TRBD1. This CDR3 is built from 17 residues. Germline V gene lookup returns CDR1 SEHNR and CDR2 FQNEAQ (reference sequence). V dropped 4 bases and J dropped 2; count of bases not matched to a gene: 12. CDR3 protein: CASSSSAGTDYTDTQYF. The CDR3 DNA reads TGTGCCAGCAGCTCCAGTGCCGGGACAGATTACACAGATACGCAGTATTTT.

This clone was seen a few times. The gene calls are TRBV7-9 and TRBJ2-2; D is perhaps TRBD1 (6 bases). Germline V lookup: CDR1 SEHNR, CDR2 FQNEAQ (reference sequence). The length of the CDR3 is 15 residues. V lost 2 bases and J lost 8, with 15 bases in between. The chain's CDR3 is CASSLTGSKEGELFF. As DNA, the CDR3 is TGTGCCAGCAGCTTAACAGGGTCAAAGGAGGGGGAGCTGTTTTTT.